This T cell receptor (beta chain) comes out of a study of T cell responses to AZD1222 COVID-19 vaccine. Study conclusions and caveats: It was only 6 or 7 AZD1222 recipients who were seropositive at baseline. Rises in breadth and depth of Spike-specific TCRs came after two AZD1222 doses.

Using immunoSEQ multiplex PCR, the repertoire was profiled, and TCRdb retains in-frame clones only, with some absent. This table has under 170,000 clones, around 90% appearing once. As regards this clone: Its antigen is currently unknown.

The clonotype originates from an adult who received the AZD1222 COVID-19 vaccine. The sequences come from peripheral blood, collected 28 days after the second AZD1222 dose.

CDR3 sequence reads: CASSSTRTGNTEAFF. In DNA, the CDR3 is TGTGCCAGCAGTTCCACCCGGACGGGGAACACTGAAGCTTTCTTT. The chain has TRBV6-5 and TRBJ1-1; D uncertain. The CDR3 is 15 residues long. Germline lookup yields CDR1 MNHEY and CDR2 SVGAGI. Deletions cut 4 bases from V and 1 base from J, with 13 bases between.